Listed below are T cell receptor beta chains from one sample, sequenced in a study of T cell responses to AZD1222 COVID-19 vaccine. The table came from immunoSEQ multiplex PCR; TCRdb's copy has only in-frame clones and leaves some out. This table has about 170,000 clones, over 75% appearing once. The source was peripheral blood, collected on day 0 of AZD1222 vaccination. These receptors were collected from an adult in good health. Both conserved end residues are part of each CDR3. The D gene is left open where the match is weak. Not all rows give a size; the values are once, few, many and, for expanded clones, a class.

d_gene	v_gene	j_gene	abundance	CDR3nt	CDR3aa
-	TRBV27	TRBJ1-6	-	TGTGCCAGCAGTTTCTCCTATAATTCACCCCTCCACTTT	CASSFSYNSPLHF
TRBD1	TRBV19	TRBJ1-4	-	TGTGCCAGCACCCAGGGGGGAGGAATTAATGAAAAACTGTTTTTT	CASTQGGGINEKLFF
TRBD1	TRBV28	TRBJ1-2	-	TGTGCCAGCAGTTTGGTCCAGGGGGCCCTGATAGGCGGCTACACCTTC	CASSLVQGALIGGYTF
TRBD2	TRBV4-1	TRBJ2-1	-	TGCGCCAGCAGCCCTAGCGGGGGGCCTACTAATGAGCAGTTCTTC	CASSPSGGPTNEQFF
-	TRBV4-3	TRBJ2-7	-	TGCGCCAGCAGCCAAGAGACAGATTACGAGCAGTACTTC	CASSQETDYEQYF
TRBD2	TRBV4-1	TRBJ2-1	-	TGCGCCAGCAGCCAAGAATATTTGGGACTATCGATATACAATGAGCAGTTCTTC	CASSQEYLGLSIYNEQFF
-	TRBV2	TRBJ1-5	-	TGTGCCAGCACGAGGGGGAACCAGCCCCAGCATTTT	CASTRGNQPQHF
-	TRBV20-1	TRBJ1-2	-	TGCAGTGCTAGGAACGACTGGAGCTACACCTTC	CSARNDWSYTF
-	TRBV21-1	TRBJ2-2	-	TGTGCCAGCAGCCGCCGGGACAGGCGAGTCACCGGGGAGCTGTTTTTT	CASSRRDRRVTGELFF
-	TRBV6-6	TRBJ1-4	-	TGTGCCAGCAGCCTGGGAGGGACCCTAAATGAAAAACTGTTTTTT	CASSLGGTLNEKLFF
-	TRBV24-1	TRBJ2-5	-	TGTGCCACCAGTGATTCAGGGGCAGGGCGAGAGACCCAGTACTTC	CATSDSGAGRETQYF
-	TRBV27	TRBJ2-2	-	TGTGCCAGCACCCTGGGAGTGACCGGGGAGCTGTTTTTT	CASTLGVTGELFF
-	TRBV5-1	TRBJ2-2	few	TGCGCCAGCAGCTTTGGGACAGGGGAGCTGTTTTTT	CASSFGTGELFF
TRBD1	TRBV6-5	TRBJ1-3	-	TGTGCCAGCAGTTACTCTAGACAGGGGGCGAGAAACACCATATATTTT	CASSYSRQGARNTIYF
TRBD1	TRBV9	TRBJ1-2	-	TGTGCCAGCAGCGCTACAGGGGGCCATGGCTACACCTTC	CASSATGGHGYTF
TRBD2	TRBV3-1/TRBV3-2	TRBJ2-1	-	TGTGCCGGACTGAACCTCCGGAGCGGGGGGTCCTACAATGAGCAGTTCTTC	CAGLNLRSGGSYNEQFF
-	TRBV4-2	TRBJ1-2	-	TGTGCCAGCAGCGATATCTCCGGGGCCGCCCATGGCTACACCTTC	CASSDISGAAHGYTF
-	TRBV4-2	TRBJ1-6	-	TGTGCCAGCAGCCAAGAGGAGGCCGGGGGAGATTCACCCCTCCACTTT	CASSQEEAGGDSPLHF
-	TRBV29-1	TRBJ1-1	-	TGCAGCGTTGAAAAATTTGGGGGGCCGGCTTTCTTT	CSVEKFGGPAFF
-	TRBV18	TRBJ1-1	-	TGTGCCAGCTCACCAACCGATATCACGTTGAACACTGAAGCTTTCTTT	CASSPTDITLNTEAFF
-	TRBV7-9	TRBJ1-5	-	TGTGCCAGCAGCTTAGCGTCGGGGCAGCCCCAGCATTTT	CASSLASGQPQHF
-	TRBV6-5	TRBJ1-5	-	TGTGCCAGCAGAGCGGGACTGCTTGTAGGCCAGCCCCAGCATTTT	CASRAGLLVGQPQHF
TRBD1	TRBV28	TRBJ2-4	-	TGTGCCAGCAGTTACAGGGGGCATATGAAGGACATTCAGTACTTC	CASSYRGHMKDIQYF
-	TRBV11-2	TRBJ1-1	-	TGTGCCAGCAGCTCCCCTCAATCGGGGTGGCCTGAAGCTTTCTTT	CASSSPQSGWPEAFF
-	TRBV29-1	TRBJ1-1	-	TGCAGCGTTCCTACAGACATGAACACTGAAGCTTTCTTT	CSVPTDMNTEAFF
-	TRBV5-1	TRBJ2-5	few	TGCGCCAGCAGCCCTGGGGCTAGCAAAGAGACCCAGTACTTC	CASSPGASKETQYF
-	TRBV7-9	TRBJ2-3	-	TGTGCCAGCAGCTTAGCGGGGCAAAGAGATACGCAGTATTTT	CASSLAGQRDTQYF
-	TRBV4-1	TRBJ2-1	-	TGCGCCAGCAGCCAAGAGTTAAGGAATGAGCAGTTCTTC	CASSQELRNEQFF
-	TRBV28	TRBJ2-2	-	TGTGCCAGCAGTCCATCGAGAATCACCGGGGAGCTGTTTTTT	CASSPSRITGELFF
-	TRBV24-1	TRBJ1-1	-	TGTGCCACCAGTGAGACGGGAGATATGAACACTGAAGCTTTCTTT	CATSETGDMNTEAFF
TRBD1	TRBV19	TRBJ2-1	-	TGTGCCAGTGGACCGGACAGGGGGCTCTACAATGAGCAGTTCTTC	CASGPDRGLYNEQFF
-	TRBV6-5	TRBJ1-4	-	TGTGCCAGCAGTTACTTGGGGGGAACTAATGAAAAACTGTTTTTT	CASSYLGGTNEKLFF
TRBD1	TRBV29-1	TRBJ1-5	-	TGCAGCGTCCGGGACAGCAATGGTAGCAATCAGCCCCAGCATTTT	CSVRDSNGSNQPQHF
-	TRBV9	TRBJ2-5	-	TGTGCCAGCAGCGCAACCTCAAGGGGGGCGTGGGAGACCCAGTACTTC	CASSATSRGAWETQYF
-	TRBV1	TRBJ2-7	-	TGCACCAGCAGCCAAGATGGTCAGGGTACGGACTTC	CTSSQDGQGTDF
TRBD2	TRBV20-1	TRBJ2-7	once	TGCAGTGCTAGTGGAAGCGGGGGGCTCTCCTACGAGCAGTACTTC	CSASGSGGLSYEQYF
-	TRBV11-3	TRBJ2-3	-	TGTGCCAGCAACCAGCAGGGAGATACGCAGTATTTT	CASNQQGDTQYF
-	TRBV3-1/TRBV3-2	TRBJ1-3	-	TGTGCCAGCAGCCAAGATTGGGGGTCTGGAAACACCATATATTTT	CASSQDWGSGNTIYF
-	TRBV7-8	TRBJ1-4	-	TGTGCCAGCAGCTCAGAGACCAGGGATGAAAAACTGTTTTTT	CASSSETRDEKLFF
-	TRBV6-2/TRBV6-3	TRBJ1-1	-	TGTGCCAGCAGCCGGCACCAGGAGAGAGGGACTGAAGCTTTCTTT	CASSRHQERGTEAFF
-	TRBV18	TRBJ1-6	-	TGTGCCAGCTCACCAGCCCAGAGGACGGCGTATAATTCACCCCTCCACTTT	CASSPAQRTAYNSPLHF
-	TRBV3-1/TRBV3-2	TRBJ1-2	-	TGTGCCAGCAGCCAAGAAACAGCTAACTATGGCTACACCTTC	CASSQETANYGYTF
TRBD2	TRBV4-3	TRBJ2-1	-	TGCGCCAGCAGCCATGCTAGGGGGACTAGCGGGGGCAATGAGCAGTTCTTC	CASSHARGTSGGNEQFF
-	TRBV6-2/TRBV6-3	TRBJ1-1	-	TGTGCCAGCAGTTCGGGGCCAACTGAAGCTTTCTTT	CASSSGPTEAFF
-	TRBV5-6	TRBJ1-2	-	TGTGCCAGCAGCGTACTCCGCAGGGACTATGGCTACACCTTC	CASSVLRRDYGYTF
-	TRBV5-4	TRBJ1-5	-	TGTGCCAGCAGCTTTTACGGGGATCAGCCCCAGCATTTT	CASSFYGDQPQHF
-	TRBV5-1	TRBJ1-2	-	TGCGCCAGCAGCTTGGTGGGCAGGGTCGGGGATGGCTACACCTTC	CASSLVGRVGDGYTF
TRBD2	TRBV7-3	TRBJ2-2	-	TGTGCCAGCAGCTTACTGCCACTAGCGGGGCCGAACACCGGGGAGCTGTTTTTT	CASSLLPLAGPNTGELFF
-	TRBV7-3	TRBJ2-1	-	TGTGCCAGCAGCTTGGGACTTTACGGCAATGAGCAGTTCTTC	CASSLGLYGNEQFF
-	TRBV28	TRBJ1-2	-	TGTGCCCTCATGGGTCCCACAGGCTACACCTTC	CALMGPTGYTF
-	TRBV4-1	TRBJ1-2	-	TGCGCCAGCAGCCAAGCGACAGGACACTATGGCTACACCTTC	CASSQATGHYGYTF
TRBD1	TRBV28	TRBJ1-2	-	TGTGCCAGCAGTTTGCCGGGACAGGGGGATGGCTACACCTTC	CASSLPGQGDGYTF
-	TRBV7-9	TRBJ2-1	once	TGTGCCAGCAGCTTAATGGGGGGAACCTACAATGAGCAGTTCTTC	CASSLMGGTYNEQFF
-	TRBV28	TRBJ2-7	-	TGTGCCAGCAGTTTGGGGGGGGGCGACGAGCAGTACTTC	CASSLGGGDEQYF
-	TRBV11-3	TRBJ2-3	-	TGTGCCAGCAGCTCTAGTGGGGGACCCACGCAGTATTTT	CASSSSGGPTQYF
-	TRBV27	TRBJ1-5	-	TGTGCCAGCAGTTTACGGCTCAATCAGCCCCAGCATTTT	CASSLRLNQPQHF
TRBD1	TRBV11-3	TRBJ1-1	-	TGTGCCAGCAGCCTAATGGGACAGGTGGGAATCACTGAAGCTTTCTTT	CASSLMGQVGITEAFF